This record looks at one T cell receptor beta chain sequence and its context. Libraries were prepared by immunoSEQ multiplex PCR; TCRdb keeps only in-frame clonotypes and omits some of them. The sample lists 35,000 to 50,000 clones, 65% to 85% seen once, with 5.5% to 6.5% in the top ten. The data were obtained in a study of blood T cell repertoires in COVID-19. Between the trimmed V and J ends, which lost 6 bases and 5 bases, there was a span of 9 bases. This CDR3 spans 11 amino acids. Germline lookup yields CDR1 DFQATT and CDR2 SNEGSKA (reference sequence). The receptor comes from a woman at least 80 years old with acute or convalescent COVID-19. The chain combines TRBV20-1 with TRBJ2-3; D call uncertain. The sequenced sample was peripheral blood. This CDR3 reads CSAHLGDTQYF. Written as DNA, the CDR3 is TGCAGTGCGCACCTAGGAGATACGCAGTATTTT.